This TCR beta chain was retrieved from a study of CD8+CD57+ T cells in acquired aplastic anemia. Regarding the study as a whole: Between the patient and control groups, CD8+ Simpson's diversity did not differ significantly. Roughly 30 sequences, all CD8+ CDR3, were shared between patients and controls.

Germline V CDR1 and CDR2: KGHDR, SFDVKD. The CDR3 has 18 residues. The ends lost 2 bases at V and 5 bases at J; junction bases unmatched: 9. This clonotype was seen a single time. The antigen is not known. Profiles of TCR beta VDJ and CDR3 were generated from a genomic DNA template. Each CDR3 protein is one row after TCRdb ran MiXCR on the reads. The repertoire includes approximately 200,000 distinct CDR3 sequences, under 65% of them detected once, and about 29% sits in the top ten. The TCR comes from a human donor in good health. Sequenced material: sorted CD4+, CD8+, or CD8+CD57+ T cells (not recorded which) from PBMCs. The V gene is TRBV24-1, the J gene TRBJ2-2, with 11 bases identical to TRBD2. In DNA, the CDR3 is TGTGCCACCAGTGATTGGGGTAGCGGGAGGGGAAATACCGGGGAGCTGTTTTTT. Amino acid sequence: CATSDWGSGRGNTGELFF.